This TCR beta chain was recovered during a study of identical twins. Whole-study findings and limits: Models came in too low on out-of-frame TCR alpha sharing in monozygotic twins. A cross-sectional statistical analysis, not follow-up of the same donors, supported the conclusions. For out-of-frame alpha sequences shared by twins, low generation probability was in excess.

Per germline, CDR1 LGHNA and CDR2 YSLEER. The CDR3 is made up of 15 amino acids. Trimming removed 0 bases at V and 0 bases at J, with 8 bases between. TCRdb reprocessed the 5' RACE reads with MiXCR, giving one entry per CDR3 protein. The sample includes 200,000 to 300,000 distinct CDR3 sequences, 10% of them seen just once. Many counts were recorded for this clonotype. Its antigen is unknown. The genes are TRBV4-3 and TRBJ1-1, with D possibly being TRBD1 (5 bases). The sequencing sample was made of memory T cells sorted from blood. This TCR was sampled from a man aged 50 or older in good health. The CDR3 DNA reads as TGCGCCAGCAGCCAAGAGACAGCGTTGAACACTGAAGCTTTCTTT. Amino acids: CASSQETALNTEAFF.